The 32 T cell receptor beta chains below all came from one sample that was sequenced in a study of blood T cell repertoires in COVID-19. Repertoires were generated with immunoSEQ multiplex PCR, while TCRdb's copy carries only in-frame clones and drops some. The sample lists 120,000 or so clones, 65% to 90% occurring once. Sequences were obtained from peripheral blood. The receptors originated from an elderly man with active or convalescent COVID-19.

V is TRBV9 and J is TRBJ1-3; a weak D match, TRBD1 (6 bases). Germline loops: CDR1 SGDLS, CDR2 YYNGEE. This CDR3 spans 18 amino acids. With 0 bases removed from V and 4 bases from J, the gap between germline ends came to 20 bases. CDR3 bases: TGTGCCAGCAGCGTAGGAGTTCCGGGCAGGGGTACGGGAAACACCATATATTTT. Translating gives CASSVGVPGRGTGNTIYF.

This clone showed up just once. Written as DNA, the CDR3 is TGTGCCAGCTCACCGTCGAGCGAGACCCAGTACTTC. Translated, it gives CASSPSSETQYF. The rearrangement joins TRBV18 to TRBJ2-5; D is uncertain. Germline CDR1 KGHSH, CDR2 LQKENI. V was pared by 3 bases and J by 5 bases, with 7 bases between. There are 12 residues in the CDR3.

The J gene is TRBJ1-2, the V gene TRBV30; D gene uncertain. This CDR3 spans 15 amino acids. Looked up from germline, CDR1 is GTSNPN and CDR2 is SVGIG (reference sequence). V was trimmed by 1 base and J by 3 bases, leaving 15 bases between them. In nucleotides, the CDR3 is TGTGCCTGGAGTGGTCGCAGGCCCCTTCACTATGGCTACACCTTC. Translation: CAWSGRRPLHYGYTF.

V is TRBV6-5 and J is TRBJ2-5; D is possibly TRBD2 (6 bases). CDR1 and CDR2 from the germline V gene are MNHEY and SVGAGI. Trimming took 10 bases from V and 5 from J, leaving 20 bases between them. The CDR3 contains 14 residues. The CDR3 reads CAIAPGLPMETQYF. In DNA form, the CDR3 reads TGTGCCATCGCACCGGGACTTCCAATGGAGACCCAGTACTTC.

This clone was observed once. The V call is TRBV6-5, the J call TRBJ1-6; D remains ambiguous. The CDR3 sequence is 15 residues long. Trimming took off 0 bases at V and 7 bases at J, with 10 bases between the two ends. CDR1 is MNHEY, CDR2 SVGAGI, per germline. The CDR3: CASSYSNSRNSPLHF. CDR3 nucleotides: TGTGCCAGCAGTTACTCTAACAGCCGAAATTCACCCCTCCACTTT.

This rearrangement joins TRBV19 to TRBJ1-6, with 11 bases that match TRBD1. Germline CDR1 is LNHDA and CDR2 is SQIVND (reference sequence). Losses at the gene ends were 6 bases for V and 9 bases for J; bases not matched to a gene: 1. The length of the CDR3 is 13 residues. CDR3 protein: CASRDRGRSPLHF. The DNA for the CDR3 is TGTGCCAGTAGGGACAGGGGGCGTTCACCCCTCCACTTT. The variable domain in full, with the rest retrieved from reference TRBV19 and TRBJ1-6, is DGGITQSPKYLFRKEGQNVTLSCEQNLNHDAMYWYRQDPGQGLRLIYYSQIVNDFQKGDIAEGYSVSREKKESFPLTVTSAQKNPTAFYLCASRDRGRSPLHFGNGTRLTVT.

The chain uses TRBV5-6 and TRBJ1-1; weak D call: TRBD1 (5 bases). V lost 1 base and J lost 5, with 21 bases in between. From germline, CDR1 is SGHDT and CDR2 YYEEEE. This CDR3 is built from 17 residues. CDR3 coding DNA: TGTGCCAGCAGCTTGTGGGGCTTGATCGAACTCGGGACTGAAGCTTTCTTT. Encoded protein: CASSLWGLIELGTEAFF.

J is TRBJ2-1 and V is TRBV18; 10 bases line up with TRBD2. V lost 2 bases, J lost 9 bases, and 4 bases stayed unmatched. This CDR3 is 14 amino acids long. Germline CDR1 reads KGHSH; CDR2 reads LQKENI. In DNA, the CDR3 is TGTGCCAGCTCACCAGGTTCTAGCGGGGGTGAGCAGTTCTTC. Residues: CASSPGSSGGEQFF.

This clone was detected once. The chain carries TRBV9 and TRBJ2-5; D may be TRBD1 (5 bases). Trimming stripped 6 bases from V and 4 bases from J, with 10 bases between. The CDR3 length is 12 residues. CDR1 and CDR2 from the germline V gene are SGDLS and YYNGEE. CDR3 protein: CASTRDGETQYF. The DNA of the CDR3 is TGTGCCAGCACCAGGGATGGAGAGACCCAGTACTTC.

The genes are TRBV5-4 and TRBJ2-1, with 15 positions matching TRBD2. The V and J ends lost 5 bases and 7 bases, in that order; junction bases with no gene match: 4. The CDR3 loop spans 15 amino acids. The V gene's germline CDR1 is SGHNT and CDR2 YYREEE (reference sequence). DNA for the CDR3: TGTGCCAGCAGTCGGACTAGCGGGAGGGGGAATGAGCAGTTCTTC. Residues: CASSRTSGRGNEQFF.

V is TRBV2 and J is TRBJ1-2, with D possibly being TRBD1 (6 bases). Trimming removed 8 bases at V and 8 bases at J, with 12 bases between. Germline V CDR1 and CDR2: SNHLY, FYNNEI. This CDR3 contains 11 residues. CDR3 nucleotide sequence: TGTGCCAGCCAACAGGGCGGCGGCTACACCTTC. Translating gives CASQQGGGYTF.

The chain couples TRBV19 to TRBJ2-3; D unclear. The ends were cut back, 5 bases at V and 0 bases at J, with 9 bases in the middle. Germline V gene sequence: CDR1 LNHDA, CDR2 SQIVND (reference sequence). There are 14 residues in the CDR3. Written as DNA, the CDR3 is TGTGCCAGTAGTGTCGCCACTAGCACAGATACGCAGTATTTT. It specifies CASSVATSTDTQYF.

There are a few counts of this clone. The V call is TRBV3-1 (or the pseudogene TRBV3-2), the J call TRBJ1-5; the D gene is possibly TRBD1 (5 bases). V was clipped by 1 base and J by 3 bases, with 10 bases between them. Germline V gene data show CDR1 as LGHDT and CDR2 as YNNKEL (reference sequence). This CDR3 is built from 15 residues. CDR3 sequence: CASSQAQGSNQPQHF. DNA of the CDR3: TGTGCCAGCAGCCAAGCTCAGGGCTCCAATCAGCCCCAGCATTTT.

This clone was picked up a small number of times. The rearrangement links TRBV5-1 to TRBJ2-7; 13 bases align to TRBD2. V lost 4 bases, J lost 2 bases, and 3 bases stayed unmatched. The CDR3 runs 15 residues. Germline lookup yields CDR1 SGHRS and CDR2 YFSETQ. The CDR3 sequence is CASSNGTSGAYEQYF. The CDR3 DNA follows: TGCGCCAGCAGCAACGGGACTAGCGGGGCCTACGAGCAGTACTTC. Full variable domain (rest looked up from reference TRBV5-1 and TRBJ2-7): KAGVTQTPRYLIKTRGQQVTLSCSPISGHRSVSWYQQTPGQGLQFLFEYFSETQRNKGNFPGRFSGRQFSNSRSEMNVSTLELGDSALYLCASSNGTSGAYEQYFGPGTRLTVT.

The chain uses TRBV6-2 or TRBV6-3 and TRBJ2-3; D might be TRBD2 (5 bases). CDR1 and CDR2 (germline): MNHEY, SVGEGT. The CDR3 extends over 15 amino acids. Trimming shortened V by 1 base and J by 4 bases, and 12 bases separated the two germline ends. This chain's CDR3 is CASSYLGLGPDTQYF. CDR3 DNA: TGTGCCAGCAGTTACTTAGGACTCGGTCCAGATACGCAGTATTTT.

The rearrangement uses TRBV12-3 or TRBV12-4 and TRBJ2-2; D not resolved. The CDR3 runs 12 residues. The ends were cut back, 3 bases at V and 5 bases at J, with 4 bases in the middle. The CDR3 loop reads CASSLRTGELFF. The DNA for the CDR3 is TGTGCCAGCAGTTTGCGGACCGGGGAGCTGTTTTTT.

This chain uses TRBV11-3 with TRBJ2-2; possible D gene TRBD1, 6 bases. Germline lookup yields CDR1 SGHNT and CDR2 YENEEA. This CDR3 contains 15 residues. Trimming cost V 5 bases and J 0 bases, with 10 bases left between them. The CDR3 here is CASSRDNANTGELFF. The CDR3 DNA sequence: TGTGCCAGCAGCCGGGACAACGCGAACACCGGGGAGCTGTTTTTT.

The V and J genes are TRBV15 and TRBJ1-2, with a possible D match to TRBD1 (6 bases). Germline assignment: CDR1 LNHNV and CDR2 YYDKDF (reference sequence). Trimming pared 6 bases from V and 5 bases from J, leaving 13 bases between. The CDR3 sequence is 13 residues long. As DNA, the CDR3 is TGTGCCACCAGGAACACAGGGACGTATGGCTACACCTTC. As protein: CATRNTGTYGYTF.

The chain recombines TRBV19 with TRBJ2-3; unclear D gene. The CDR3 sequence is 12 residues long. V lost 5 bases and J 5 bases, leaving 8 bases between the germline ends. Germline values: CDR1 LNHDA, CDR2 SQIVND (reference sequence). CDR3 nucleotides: TGTGCCAGTAGTCTCCAGCGAGATACGCAGTATTTT. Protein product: CASSLQRDTQYF.

CDR3 amino acids: CAWSVGQHYEQYF. The CDR3 DNA follows: TGTGCCTGGAGTGTGGGACAGCACTACGAGCAGTACTTC. The chain employs TRBV30 and TRBJ2-7; TRBD1 matches 7 bases. Germline V gives CDR1 GTSNPN, CDR2 SVGIG (reference sequence). Unmatched junction bases numbered 2, after V lost 0 bases and J lost 3 bases. This CDR3 has 13 residues.

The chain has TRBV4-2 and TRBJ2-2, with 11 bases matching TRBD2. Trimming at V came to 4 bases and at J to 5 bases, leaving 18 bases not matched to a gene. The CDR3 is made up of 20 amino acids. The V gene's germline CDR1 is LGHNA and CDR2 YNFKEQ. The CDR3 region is CASSLVRRLAGGPETGELFF. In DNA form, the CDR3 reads TGTGCCAGCAGCCTCGTCAGGAGATTAGCGGGGGGGCCGGAGACCGGGGAGCTGTTTTTT.

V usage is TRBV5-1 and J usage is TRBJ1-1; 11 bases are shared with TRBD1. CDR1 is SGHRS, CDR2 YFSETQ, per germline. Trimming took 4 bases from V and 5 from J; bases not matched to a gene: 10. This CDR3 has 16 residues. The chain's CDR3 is CASSVGQGAFETEAFF. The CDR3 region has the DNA TGCGCCAGCAGCGTAGGACAGGGGGCGTTTGAAACTGAAGCTTTCTTT.

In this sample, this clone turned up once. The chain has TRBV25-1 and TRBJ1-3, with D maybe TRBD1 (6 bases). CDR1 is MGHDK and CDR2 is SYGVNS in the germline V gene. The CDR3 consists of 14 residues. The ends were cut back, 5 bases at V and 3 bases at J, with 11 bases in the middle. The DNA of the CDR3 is TGTGCCAGCAGTAAACAGGGAAATGGAAACACCATATATTTT. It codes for CASSKQGNGNTIYF.

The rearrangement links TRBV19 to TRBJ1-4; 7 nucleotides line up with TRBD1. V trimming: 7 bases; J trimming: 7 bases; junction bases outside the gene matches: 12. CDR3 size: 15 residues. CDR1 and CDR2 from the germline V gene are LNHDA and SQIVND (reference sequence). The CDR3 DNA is TGTGCCAGTACCCCCCCGGCAGGGGGAGGTGAAAAACTGTTTTTT. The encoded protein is CASTPPAGGGEKLFF. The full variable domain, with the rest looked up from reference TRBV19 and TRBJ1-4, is DGGITQSPKYLFRKEGQNVTLSCEQNLNHDAMYWYRQDPGQGLRLIYYSQIVNDFQKGDIAEGYSVSREKKESFPLTVTSAQKNPTAFYLCASTPPAGGGEKLFFGSGTQLSVL.

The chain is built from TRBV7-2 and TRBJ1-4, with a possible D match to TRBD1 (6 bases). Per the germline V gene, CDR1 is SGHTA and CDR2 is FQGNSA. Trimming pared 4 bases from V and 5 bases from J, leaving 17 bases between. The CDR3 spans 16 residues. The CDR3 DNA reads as TGTGCCAGCAGCTCGACTACGACAGGAGTCAATGAAAAACTGTTTTTT. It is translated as CASSSTTTGVNEKLFF.

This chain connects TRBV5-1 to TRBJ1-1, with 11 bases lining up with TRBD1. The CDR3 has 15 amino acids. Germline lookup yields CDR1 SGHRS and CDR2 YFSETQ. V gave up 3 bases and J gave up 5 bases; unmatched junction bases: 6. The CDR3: CASSYLGQGGTEAFF. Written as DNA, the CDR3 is TGCGCCAGCAGCTATCTGGGACAGGGGGGGACTGAAGCTTTCTTT.

CDR3 bases: TGTGCCAGCAGCCAAGATAGACTTGAAGCTTTCTTT. It codes for CASSQDRLEAFF. The chain carries TRBV4-2 and TRBJ1-1, with D unclear. This CDR3 contains 12 residues. The V end lost 0 bases, the J end lost 7 bases, and 6 bases lay between the germline ends. The germline V gene encodes CDR1 LGHNA and CDR2 YNFKEQ.

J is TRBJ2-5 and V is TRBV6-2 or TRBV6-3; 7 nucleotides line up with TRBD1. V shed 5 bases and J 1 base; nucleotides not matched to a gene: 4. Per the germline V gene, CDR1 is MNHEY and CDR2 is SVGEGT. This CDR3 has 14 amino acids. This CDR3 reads CASSTGTVQETQYF. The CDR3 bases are TGTGCCAGCAGTACCGGGACAGTCCAAGAGACCCAGTACTTC.

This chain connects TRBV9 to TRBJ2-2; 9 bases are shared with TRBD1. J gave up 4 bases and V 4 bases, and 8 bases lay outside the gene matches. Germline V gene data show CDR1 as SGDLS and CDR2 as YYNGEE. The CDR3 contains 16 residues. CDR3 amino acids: CASSSRGTGSTGELFF. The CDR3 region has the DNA TGTGCCAGCAGCTCTAGGGGGACAGGGAGCACCGGGGAGCTGTTTTTT.

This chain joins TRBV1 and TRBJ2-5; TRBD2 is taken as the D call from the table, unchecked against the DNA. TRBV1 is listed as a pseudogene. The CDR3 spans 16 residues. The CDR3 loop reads CTSSQGAGLPQETQYF. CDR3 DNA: TGCACCAGCAGCCAAGGCGCGGGACTGCCCCAAGAGACCCAGTACTTC.

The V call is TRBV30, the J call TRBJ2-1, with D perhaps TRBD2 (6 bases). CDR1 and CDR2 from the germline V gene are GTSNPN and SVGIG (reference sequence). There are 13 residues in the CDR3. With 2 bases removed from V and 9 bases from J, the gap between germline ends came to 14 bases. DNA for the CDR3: TGTGCCTGGAGTCGACTAGAGGAGGGTGAGCAGTTCTTC. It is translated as CAWSRLEEGEQFF.

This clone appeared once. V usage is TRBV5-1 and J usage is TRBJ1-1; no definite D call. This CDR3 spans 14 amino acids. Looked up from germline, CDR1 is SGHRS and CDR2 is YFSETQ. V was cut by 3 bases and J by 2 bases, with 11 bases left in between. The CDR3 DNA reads TGCGCCAGCAGCTCGGGAATGGTCAACACTGAAGCTTTCTTT. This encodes CASSSGMVNTEAFF.